One TCR beta chain is described in this entry. Antigen unknown. This entry belongs to a study of cytomegalovirus exposure and HLA in healthy donors. It was with 60 Vbeta and 13 Jbeta primers that the PCR ran. Authors' methods: Unique TCR beta chains totaled 80 million to 100 million in a later count, with roughly 11 million of them shared. Here immunoSEQ multiplex PCR was the method, and the copy in TCRdb shows in-frame clones only, minus some. That table supplies the V and J calls and clone size; D and trimming were determined from the DNA. Its table records 200,000 or so clones. After removal of 1 base from V and 4 bases from J, the junction contained 3 bases not matched to a gene. This CDR3 is built from 16 residues. CDR1 SGHVS and CDR2 FQNEAQ come from the germline V gene. Study observations and caveats: Productive rates of about 90% or about 30% were seen for most TCR beta V segments in an earlier analysis.

The material sequenced was PBMCs. This receptor was taken from a boy aged 5-17 years in good health and CMV-seronegative. The chain links TRBV7-8 to TRBJ2-5; 13 bases match TRBD2. CDR3 protein: CASSLGTSGGVETQYF. The DNA of the CDR3 is TGTGCCAGCAGCTTAGGGACTAGCGGGGGCGTAGAGACCCAGTACTTC.